Given below is one T cell receptor beta chain in context. Germline CDR1 and CDR2: MDHEN and SYDVKM. CDR3 length equals 18 residues. V lost 3 bases and J 0 bases, leaving 20 bases between the germline ends. The data belong to a study of blood T cell repertoires in COVID-19. About the study: Whether acute or convalescent, the COVID-19 samples came from the United States, Italy and Spain. Sample material is recorded as cDNA or gDNA derived from T cells, B-cell-depleted T cells, or PBMCs.

Per the original methods: Reference gene primer amplification gave nucleated cell count estimates. The repertoire was sequenced with immunoSEQ multiplex PCR; TCRdb's copy has only in-frame clones and lacks some. The V and J calls and clone size are taken from that table; D and trimming were inferred from the DNA. The sample shows around 260,000 clones, 70% to 90% of them seen only once. The J gene is TRBJ1-1, the V gene TRBV28; D may be TRBD1 (5 bases). Sequencing input: peripheral blood. The source of this sequence is a man in his sixties who had recovered from COVID-19. The CDR3 DNA is TGTGCCAGCAGTTTGCCCCTACCGACAGCCTTAATGAACACTGAAGCTTTCTTT. Amino acid sequence: CASSLPLPTALMNTEAFF.